Each of the 9 T cell receptor beta chains below was sequenced from the same sample in a study of T cell responses to AZD1222 COVID-19 vaccine. The assay was immunoSEQ multiplex PCR, and TCRdb's table has in-frame clones only and misses some. The sample holds some 120,000 clones, 87% seen once. This material consisted of peripheral blood, taken on day 0 of AZD1222 vaccination. Source of these receptors: an adult in good health.

CDR3 loop: CASSSQLNTEAFF. CDR3 DNA: TGCGCCAGCAGCTCTCAGTTGAACACTGAAGCTTTCTTT. V is TRBV5-1 and J is TRBJ1-1; D gene unclear. Germline-derived CDR1 and CDR2 are SGHRS and YFSETQ. The CDR3 totals 13 residues. The V end was cut by 3 bases, the J end by 0 bases, with 6 bases between. Combining the CDR3 with reference TRBV5-1 and TRBJ1-1 gives the whole variable domain KAGVTQTPRYLIKTRGQQVTLSCSPISGHRSVSWYQQTPGQGLQFLFEYFSETQRNKGNFPGRFSGRQFSNSRSEMNVSTLELGDSALYLCASSSQLNTEAFFGQGTRLTVV.

The rearrangement uses TRBV14 and TRBJ2-1; D unresolved. The CDR3 has 16 amino acids. The V gene's germline CDR1 is SGHDN and CDR2 FVKESK. V lost 0 bases and J lost 0, with 9 bases in between. The CDR3 sequence is CASSQEYWGSYNEQFF. As DNA, the CDR3 is TGTGCCAGCAGCCAAGAGTACTGGGGCTCCTACAATGAGCAGTTCTTC.

The V gene is TRBV19, the J gene TRBJ1-2; D might be TRBD1 (6 bases). The CDR3 has 14 amino acids. CDR1 is LNHDA and CDR2 is SQIVND in the germline V gene (reference sequence). Trimming took off 10 bases at V and 4 bases at J, with 19 bases between the two ends. In DNA form, the CDR3 reads TGTGCCACGATGGGGGCGGGGACCCTCTATGGCTACACCTTC. Amino acid sequence: CATMGAGTLYGYTF.

This chain joins TRBV10-3 and TRBJ1-5; D gene uncertain. CDR1 ENHRY and CDR2 SYGVKD come from the germline V gene. CDR3 size: 14 residues. V shed 0 bases and J shed 7 bases, with 10 bases lying between them. This CDR3 is CAISESGLDQPQHF. In DNA, the CDR3 is TGTGCCATCAGTGAGTCAGGATTAGACCAGCCCCAGCATTTT.

This clone was picked up one time. CDR3 coding DNA: TGTGCCAGCAGCTTAGAAGTAGATACGCAGTATTTT. Residues: CASSLEVDTQYF. The rearrangement uses TRBV11-2 and TRBJ2-3; D is ambiguous. This CDR3 has 12 residues. V lost 0 bases and J lost 5, with 3 bases in between. The germline V gene has CDR1 SGHAT and CDR2 FQNNGV.

The V and J genes are TRBV7-2 and TRBJ1-6; the D gene is possibly TRBD1 (5 bases). V was cut by 5 bases and J by 0 bases, with 17 bases left in between. Germline V gives CDR1 SGHTA, CDR2 FQGNSA. This CDR3 comprises 18 residues. For the CDR3, the DNA is TGTGCCAGCAGCCCGGGAGCAGGGATCGCCTCCTATAATTCACCCCTCCACTTT. Residues: CASSPGAGIASYNSPLHF.

The chain carries TRBV7-3 and TRBJ1-2; no firm D call. The CDR3 covers 14 residues. Germline CDR1 reads SGHTA; CDR2 reads FQGTGA. V was trimmed by 5 bases and J by 6 bases, leaving 16 bases between them. This CDR3 reads CASSPDRGLHGYTF. In DNA, the CDR3 is TGTGCCAGCAGCCCTGATCGGGGTTTACATGGCTACACCTTC.

The chain is built from TRBV7-3 and TRBJ2-5, with 7 positions matching TRBD2. V was clipped by 5 bases and J by 5 bases; unmatched bases: 11. This CDR3 comprises 15 residues. CDR1 is SGHTA, CDR2 FQGTGA, per germline. Here the CDR3 reads CASSRMSAGEETQYF. The DNA of the CDR3 is TGTGCCAGCAGCCGGATGTCCGCGGGGGAGGAGACCCAGTACTTC.

The chain recombines TRBV15 with TRBJ1-5; TRBD1 might be the D (5 bases). Trimming cost V 0 bases and J 7 bases, with 10 bases left between them. The germline CDR1 and CDR2 sequences are LNHNV and YYDKDF (reference sequence). This CDR3 comprises 14 residues. Here the CDR3 reads CATSRDIRGQPQHF. The CDR3 DNA reads as TGTGCCACCAGCAGAGACATTAGGGGACAGCCCCAGCATTTT. Drawing the rest from reference TRBV15 and TRBJ1-5, the complete variable domain is DAMVIQNPRYQVTQFGKPVTLSCSQTLNHNVMYWYQQKSSQAPKLLFHYYDKDFNNEADTPDNFQSRRPNTSFCFLDIRSPGLGDTAMYLCATSRDIRGQPQHFGDGTRLSIL.